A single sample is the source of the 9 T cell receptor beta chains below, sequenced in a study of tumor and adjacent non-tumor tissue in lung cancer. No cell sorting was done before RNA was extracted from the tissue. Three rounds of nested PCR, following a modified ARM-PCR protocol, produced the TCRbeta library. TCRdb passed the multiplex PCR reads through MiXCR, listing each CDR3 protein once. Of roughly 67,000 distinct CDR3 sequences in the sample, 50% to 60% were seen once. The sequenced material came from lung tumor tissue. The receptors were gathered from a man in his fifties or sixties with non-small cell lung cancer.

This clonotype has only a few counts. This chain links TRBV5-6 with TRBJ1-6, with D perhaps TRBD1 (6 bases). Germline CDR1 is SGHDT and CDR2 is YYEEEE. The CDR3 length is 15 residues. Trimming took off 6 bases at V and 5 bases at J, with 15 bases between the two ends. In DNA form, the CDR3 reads TGTGCCAGCACCCTTCTCGGACAGAATAATTCACCCCTCCACTTT. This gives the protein CASTLLGQNNSPLHF.

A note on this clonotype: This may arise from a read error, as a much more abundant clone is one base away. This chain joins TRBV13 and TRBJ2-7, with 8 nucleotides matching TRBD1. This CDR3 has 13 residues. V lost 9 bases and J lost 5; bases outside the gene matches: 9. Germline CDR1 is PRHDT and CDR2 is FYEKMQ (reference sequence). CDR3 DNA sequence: TGTGCCAGGAGCCTCAGGGGGCGCGACGAGCAGTACTTC. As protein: CARSLRGRDEQYF.

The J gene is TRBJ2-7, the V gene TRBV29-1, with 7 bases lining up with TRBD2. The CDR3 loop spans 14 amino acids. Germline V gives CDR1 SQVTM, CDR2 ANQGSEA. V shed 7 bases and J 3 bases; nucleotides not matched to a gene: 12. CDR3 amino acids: CSAKTSRNLYEQYF. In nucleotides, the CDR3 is TGCAGCGCAAAGACTAGCAGGAACCTCTACGAGCAGTACTTC.

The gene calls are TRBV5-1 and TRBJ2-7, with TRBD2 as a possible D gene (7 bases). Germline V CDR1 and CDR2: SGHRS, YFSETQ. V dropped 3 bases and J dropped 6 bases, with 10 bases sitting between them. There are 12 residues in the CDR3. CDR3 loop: CASSWGGGEQYF. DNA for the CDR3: TGCGCCAGCAGCTGGGGAGGGGGCGAGCAGTACTTC.

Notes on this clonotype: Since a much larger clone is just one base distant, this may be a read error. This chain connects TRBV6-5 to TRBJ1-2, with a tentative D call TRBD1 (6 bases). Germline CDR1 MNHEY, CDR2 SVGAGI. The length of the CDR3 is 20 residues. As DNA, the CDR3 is TGTGCCAGCTGTTACTCTCAGAAGGGACTACAGAGGGGGAACCCCTATGGCTACACCTTC. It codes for CASCYSQKGLQRGNPYGYTF.

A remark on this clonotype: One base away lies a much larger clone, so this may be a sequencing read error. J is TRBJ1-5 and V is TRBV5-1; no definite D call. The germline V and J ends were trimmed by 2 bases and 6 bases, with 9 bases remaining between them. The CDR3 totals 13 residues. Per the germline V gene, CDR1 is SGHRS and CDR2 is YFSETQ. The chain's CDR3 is CASSLEWLQPQHF. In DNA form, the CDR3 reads TGCGCCAGCAGCTTAGAGTGGCTTCAGCCCCAGCATTTT.

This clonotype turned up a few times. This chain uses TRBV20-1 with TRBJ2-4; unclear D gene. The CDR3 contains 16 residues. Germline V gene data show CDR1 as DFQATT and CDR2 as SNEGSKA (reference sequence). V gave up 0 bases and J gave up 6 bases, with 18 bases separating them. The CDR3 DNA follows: TGCAGTGCTAGAGATGAAATGGGTCCCCCGGGAAACATTCAGTACTTC. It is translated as CSARDEMGPPGNIQYF.

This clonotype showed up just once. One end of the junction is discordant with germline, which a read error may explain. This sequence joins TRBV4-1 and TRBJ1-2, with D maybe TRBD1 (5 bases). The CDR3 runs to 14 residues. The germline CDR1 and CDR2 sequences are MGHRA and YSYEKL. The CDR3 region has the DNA TGCGCCAGTAGCCAAGAGCGGGGTAGTCAGGGCTACATCTTC. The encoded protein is CASSQERGSQGYIF.

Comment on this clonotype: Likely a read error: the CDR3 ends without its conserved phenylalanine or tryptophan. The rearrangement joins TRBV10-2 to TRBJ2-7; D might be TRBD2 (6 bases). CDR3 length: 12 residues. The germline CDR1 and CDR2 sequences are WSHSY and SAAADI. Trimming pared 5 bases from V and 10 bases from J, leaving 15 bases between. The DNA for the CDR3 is TGCGCCAGCAGTCCCAGGAGGGGCGAACAGTACTTA. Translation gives CASSPRRGEQYL.